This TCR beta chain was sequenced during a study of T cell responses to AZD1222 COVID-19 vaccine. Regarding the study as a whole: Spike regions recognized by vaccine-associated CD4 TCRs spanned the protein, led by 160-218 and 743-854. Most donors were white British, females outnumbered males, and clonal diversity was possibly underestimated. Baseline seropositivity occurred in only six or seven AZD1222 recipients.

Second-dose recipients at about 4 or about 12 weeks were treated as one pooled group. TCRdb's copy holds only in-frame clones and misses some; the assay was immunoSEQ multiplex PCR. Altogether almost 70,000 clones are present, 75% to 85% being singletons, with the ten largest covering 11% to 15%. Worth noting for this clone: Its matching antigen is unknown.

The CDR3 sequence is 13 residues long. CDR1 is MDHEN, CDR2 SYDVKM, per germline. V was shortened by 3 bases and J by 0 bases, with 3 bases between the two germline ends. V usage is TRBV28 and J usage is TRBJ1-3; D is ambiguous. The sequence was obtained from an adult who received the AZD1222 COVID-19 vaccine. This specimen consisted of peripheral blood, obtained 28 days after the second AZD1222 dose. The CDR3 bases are TGTGCCAGCAGTTTGAGCTCTGGAAACACCATATATTTT. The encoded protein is CASSLSSGNTIYF.